This T cell receptor beta chain was identified in a study of blood T cell repertoires in COVID-19. Looked up from germline, CDR1 is SGHRS and CDR2 is YFSETQ. This CDR3 has 13 amino acids. V lost 5 bases to trimming and J lost 8 bases; unmatched junction nucleotides: 9. The data were produced by immunoSEQ multiplex PCR, yet TCRdb's version contains in-frame clones alone and is incomplete. The sample records around 250,000 clones, 85% to 90% being singletons. The chain couples TRBV5-1 to TRBJ1-2; the match to TRBD1 covers 7 bases. What was sequenced was PBMCs or T cells enriched from blood (not recorded which). The receptor was isolated from a woman in her twenties or thirties with acute COVID-19. The CDR3 coding sequence is TGCGCCAGCAGTCCGACAGGGATAGAAGGCTACACCTTC. It yields the protein CASSPTGIEGYTF.